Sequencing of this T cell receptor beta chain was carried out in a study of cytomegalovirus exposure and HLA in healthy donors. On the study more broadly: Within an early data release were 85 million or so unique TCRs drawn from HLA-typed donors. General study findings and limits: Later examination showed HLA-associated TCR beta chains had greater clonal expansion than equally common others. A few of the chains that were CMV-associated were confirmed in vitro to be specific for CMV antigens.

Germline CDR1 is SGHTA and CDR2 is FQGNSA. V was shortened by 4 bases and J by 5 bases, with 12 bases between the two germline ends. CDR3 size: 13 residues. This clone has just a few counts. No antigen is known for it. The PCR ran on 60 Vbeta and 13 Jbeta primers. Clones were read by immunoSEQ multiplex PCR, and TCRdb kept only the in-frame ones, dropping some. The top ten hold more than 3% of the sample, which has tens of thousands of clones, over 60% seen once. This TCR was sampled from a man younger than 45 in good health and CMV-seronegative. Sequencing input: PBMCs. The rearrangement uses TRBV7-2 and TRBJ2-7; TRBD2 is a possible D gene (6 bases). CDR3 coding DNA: TGTGCCAGCAGCTCGACTAGTACCCACGAGCAGTACTTC. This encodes CASSSTSTHEQYF. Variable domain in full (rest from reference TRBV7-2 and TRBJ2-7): GAGVSQSPSNKVTEKGKDVELRCDPISGHTALYWYRQSLGQGLEFLIYFQGNSAPDKSGLPSDRFSAERTGGSVSTLTIQRTQQEDSAVYLCASSSTSTHEQYFGPGTRLTVT.